The present TCR beta chain was sequenced within a study of regulatory T cells in long-lasting Graves disease. Sequencing libraries for TCR beta were prepared with iRepertoire HTBI primers and Arm-PCR of CDR3 regions. Each CDR3 protein is one row after TCRdb ran MiXCR on the multiplex PCR reads. The sample shows 350,000 to 500,000 distinct CDR3 sequences, about 15% of them seen only once. Time point indicated: newly diagnosed GD, antithyroid drugs for less than 3 months. There was RNA extracted from PBMCs, and the TCR library was made from it. It was by American Thyroid Association guidelines that Graves' disease was diagnosed. This clonotype was recorded many times. Per the germline V gene, CDR1 is SGHDT and CDR2 is YYEEEE. This CDR3 spans 13 amino acids. V gave up 3 bases and J gave up 10 bases, with 14 bases separating them. These data are also associated with another study on T cells in Graves' hyperthyroidism and ophthalmopathy.

This chain connects TRBV5-6 to TRBJ2-1, with D unclear. This TCR derives from a woman aged 25 to 39 with Graves disease. The source was peripheral blood mononuclear cells (PBMCs), collected at new diagnosis, from a patient treated with antithyroid drugs. The CDR3 loop reads CASSWATVWEQFF. The CDR3 DNA follows: TGTGCCAGCAGCTGGGCGACGGTCTGGGAGCAGTTCTTC.